This record covers a single TCR beta chain. The data are from a study of control samples from healthy donors and cancer patients. Between the trimmed V and J ends, which lost 5 bases and 2 bases, there was a span of 14 bases. The CDR3 has 15 residues. CDR1 and CDR2 (germline): SGHVS, FQNEAQ. Some clones are missing from TCRdb's copy, which holds only in-frame ones; the method was immunoSEQ multiplex PCR. The profile shows around 41,000 clones, more than 70% of them singletons. Sample: PBMCs. The genes are TRBV7-8 and TRBJ2-3; no clear D. The sequence was obtained from a woman aged 60-75 years with lung cancer. The CDR3 DNA follows: TGTGCCAGCAGCCTCCCCCCACTATTCACAGATACGCAGTATTTT. Its protein product is CASSLPPLFTDTQYF.